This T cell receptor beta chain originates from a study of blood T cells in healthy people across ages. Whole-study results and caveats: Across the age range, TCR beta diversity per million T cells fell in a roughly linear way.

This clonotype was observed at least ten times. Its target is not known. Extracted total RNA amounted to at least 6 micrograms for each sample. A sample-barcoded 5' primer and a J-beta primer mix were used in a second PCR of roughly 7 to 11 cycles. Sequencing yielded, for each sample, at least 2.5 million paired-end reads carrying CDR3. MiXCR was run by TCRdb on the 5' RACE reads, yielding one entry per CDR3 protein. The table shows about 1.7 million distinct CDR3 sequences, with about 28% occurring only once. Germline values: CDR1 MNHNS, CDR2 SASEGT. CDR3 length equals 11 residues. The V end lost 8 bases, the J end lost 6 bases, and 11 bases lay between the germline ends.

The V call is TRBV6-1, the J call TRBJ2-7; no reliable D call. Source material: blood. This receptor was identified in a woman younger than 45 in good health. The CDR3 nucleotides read TGTGCCAGCCCTAGAGGATCCGAGCAGTACTTC. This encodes CASPRGSEQYF.